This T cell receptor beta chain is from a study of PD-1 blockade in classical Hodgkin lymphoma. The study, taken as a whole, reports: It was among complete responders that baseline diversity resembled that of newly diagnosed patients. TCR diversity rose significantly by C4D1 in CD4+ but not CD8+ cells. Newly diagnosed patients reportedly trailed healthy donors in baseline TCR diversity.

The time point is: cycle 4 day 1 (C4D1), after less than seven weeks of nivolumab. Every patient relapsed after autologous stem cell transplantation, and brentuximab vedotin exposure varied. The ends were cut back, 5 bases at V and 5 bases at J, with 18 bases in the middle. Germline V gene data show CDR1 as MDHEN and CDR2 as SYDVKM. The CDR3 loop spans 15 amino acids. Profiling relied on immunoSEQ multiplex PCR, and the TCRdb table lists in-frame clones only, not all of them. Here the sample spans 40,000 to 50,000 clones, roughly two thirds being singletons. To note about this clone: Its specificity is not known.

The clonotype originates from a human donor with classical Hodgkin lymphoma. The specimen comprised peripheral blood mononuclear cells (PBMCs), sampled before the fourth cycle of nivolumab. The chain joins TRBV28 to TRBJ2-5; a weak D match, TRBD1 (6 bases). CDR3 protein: CASSPGAGVAETQYF. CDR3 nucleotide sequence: TGTGCCAGCAGTCCCGGCGCAGGGGTTGCGGAGACCCAGTACTTC. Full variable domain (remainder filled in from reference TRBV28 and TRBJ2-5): DVKVTQSSRYLVKRTGEKVFLECVQDMDHENMFWYRQDPGLGLRLIYFSYDVKMKEKGDIPEGYSVSREKKERFSLILESASTNQTSMYLCASSPGAGVAETQYFGPGTRLLVL.